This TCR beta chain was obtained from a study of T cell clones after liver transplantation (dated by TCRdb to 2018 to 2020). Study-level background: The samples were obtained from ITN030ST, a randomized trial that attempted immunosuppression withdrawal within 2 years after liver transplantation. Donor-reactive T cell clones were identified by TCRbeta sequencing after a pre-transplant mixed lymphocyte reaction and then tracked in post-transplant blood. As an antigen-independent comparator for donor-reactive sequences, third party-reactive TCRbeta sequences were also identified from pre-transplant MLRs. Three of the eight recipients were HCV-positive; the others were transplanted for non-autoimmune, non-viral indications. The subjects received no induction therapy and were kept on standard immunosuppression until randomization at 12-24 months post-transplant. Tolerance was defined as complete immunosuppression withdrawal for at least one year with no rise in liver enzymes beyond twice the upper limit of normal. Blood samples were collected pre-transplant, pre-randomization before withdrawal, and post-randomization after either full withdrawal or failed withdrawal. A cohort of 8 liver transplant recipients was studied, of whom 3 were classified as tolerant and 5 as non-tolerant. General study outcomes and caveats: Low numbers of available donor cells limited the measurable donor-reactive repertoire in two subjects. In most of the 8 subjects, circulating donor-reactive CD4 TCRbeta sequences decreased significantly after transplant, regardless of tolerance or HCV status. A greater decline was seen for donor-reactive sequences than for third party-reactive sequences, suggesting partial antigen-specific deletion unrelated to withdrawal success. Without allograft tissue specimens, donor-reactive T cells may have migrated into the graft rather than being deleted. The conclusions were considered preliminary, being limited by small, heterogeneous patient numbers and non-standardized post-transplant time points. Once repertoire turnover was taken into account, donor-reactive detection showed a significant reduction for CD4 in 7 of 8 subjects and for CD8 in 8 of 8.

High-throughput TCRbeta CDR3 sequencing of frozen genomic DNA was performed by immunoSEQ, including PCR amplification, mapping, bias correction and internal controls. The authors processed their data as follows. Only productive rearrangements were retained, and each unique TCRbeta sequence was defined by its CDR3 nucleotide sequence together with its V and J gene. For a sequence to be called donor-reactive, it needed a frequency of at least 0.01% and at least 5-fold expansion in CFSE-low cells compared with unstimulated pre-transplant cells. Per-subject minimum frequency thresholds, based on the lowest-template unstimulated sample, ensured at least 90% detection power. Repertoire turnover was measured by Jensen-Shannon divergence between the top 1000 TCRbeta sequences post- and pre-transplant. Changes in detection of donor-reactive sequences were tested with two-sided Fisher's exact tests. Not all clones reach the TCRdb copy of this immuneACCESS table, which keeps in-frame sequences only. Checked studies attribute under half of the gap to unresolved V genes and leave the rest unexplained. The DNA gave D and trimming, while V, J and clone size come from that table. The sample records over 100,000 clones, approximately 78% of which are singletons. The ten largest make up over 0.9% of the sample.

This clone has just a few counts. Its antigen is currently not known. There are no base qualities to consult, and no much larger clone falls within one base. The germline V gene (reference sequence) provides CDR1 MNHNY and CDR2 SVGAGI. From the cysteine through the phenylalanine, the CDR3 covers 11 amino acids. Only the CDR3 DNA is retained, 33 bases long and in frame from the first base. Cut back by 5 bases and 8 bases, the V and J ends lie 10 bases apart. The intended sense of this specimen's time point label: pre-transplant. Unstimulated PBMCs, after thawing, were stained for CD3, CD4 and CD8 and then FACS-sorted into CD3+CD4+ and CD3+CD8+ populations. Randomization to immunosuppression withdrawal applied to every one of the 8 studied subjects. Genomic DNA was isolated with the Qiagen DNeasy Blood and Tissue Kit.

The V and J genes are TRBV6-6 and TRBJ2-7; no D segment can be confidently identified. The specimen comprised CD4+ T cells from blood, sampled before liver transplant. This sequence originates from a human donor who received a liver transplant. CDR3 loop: CASSPGVKQYF. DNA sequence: TGTGCCAGCAGTCCGGGTGTCAAGCAGTACTTC.